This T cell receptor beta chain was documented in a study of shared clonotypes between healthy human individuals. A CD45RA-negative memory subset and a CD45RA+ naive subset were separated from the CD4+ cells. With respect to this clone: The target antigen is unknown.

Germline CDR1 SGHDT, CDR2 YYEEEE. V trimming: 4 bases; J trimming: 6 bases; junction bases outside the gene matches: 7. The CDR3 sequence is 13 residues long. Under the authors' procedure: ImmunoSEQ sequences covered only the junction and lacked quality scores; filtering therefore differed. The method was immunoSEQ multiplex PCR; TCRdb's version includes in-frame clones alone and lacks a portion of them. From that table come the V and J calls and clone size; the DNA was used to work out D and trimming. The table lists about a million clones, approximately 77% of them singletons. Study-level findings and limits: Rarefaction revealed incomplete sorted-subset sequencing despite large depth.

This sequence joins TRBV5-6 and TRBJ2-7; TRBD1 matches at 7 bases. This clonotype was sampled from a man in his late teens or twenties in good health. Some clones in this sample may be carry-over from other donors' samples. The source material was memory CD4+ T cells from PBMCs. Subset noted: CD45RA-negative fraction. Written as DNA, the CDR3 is TGTGCCAGCAGCCTACTAACAGGGGCCGAGCAGTACTTC. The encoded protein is CASSLLTGAEQYF.